Listed here are 27 T cell receptor beta chains from one sample, sequenced in a study of T cell responses to AZD1222 COVID-19 vaccine. Method: immunoSEQ multiplex PCR; TCRdb's copy keeps in-frame clones and lacks some. The table has 78,000 or so clones, about 87% seen once; the top ten hold roughly 20%. The sample was peripheral blood, taken on day 0 of AZD1222 vaccination. The receptor source for this set is an adult in good health.

This clone was observed once. The CDR3 loop reads CASTETDYNSPLHF. In nucleotides, the CDR3 is TGTGCCAGCACCGAGACGGACTATAATTCACCCCTCCACTTT. The chain links TRBV28 to TRBJ1-6; no reliable D call. This CDR3 comprises 14 residues. Germline CDR1 reads MDHEN; CDR2 reads SYDVKM. With 7 bases removed from V and 3 bases from J, the gap between germline ends came to 10 bases.

This chain connects TRBV10-3 to TRBJ1-1; perhaps TRBD1 as D (6 bases). The CDR3 covers 14 residues. Germline-derived CDR1 and CDR2 are ENHRY and SYGVKD. The V and J ends lost 2 bases and 3 bases respectively, with 10 bases between them. CDR3 DNA sequence: TGTGCCATCAGTGAGCCCGACAGGTACACTGAAGCTTTCTTT. As protein: CAISEPDRYTEAFF.

This chain uses TRBV30 with TRBJ2-1; 11 bases are shared with TRBD2. Germline CDR1 reads GTSNPN; CDR2 reads SVGIG (reference sequence). V was clipped by 5 bases and J by 4 bases; unmatched bases: 4. The CDR3 is made up of 14 amino acids. This chain's CDR3 is CAWSGTSGYNEQFF. CDR3 sequence (DNA): TGTGCCTGGTCTGGGACTAGCGGTTACAATGAGCAGTTCTTC.

The V call is TRBV28, the J call TRBJ1-5, with 8 bases aligning to TRBD1. Germline V gene sequence: CDR1 MDHEN, CDR2 SYDVKM. Trimming took 6 bases from V and 2 from J; bases not matched to a gene: 9. CDR3 size: 16 residues. The CDR3 sequence: CASSPPGGKGNQPQHF. CDR3 nucleotides: TGTGCCAGCAGCCCGCCAGGGGGCAAGGGCAATCAGCCCCAGCATTTT.

This clone was picked up one time. J is TRBJ1-2 and V is TRBV6-4; perhaps TRBD1 as D (5 bases). This CDR3 has 15 residues. Trimming cost V 3 bases and J 0 bases, with 11 bases left between them. The germline V gene encodes CDR1 MRHNA and CDR2 SNTAGT. The CDR3 here is CASSEKTASNYGYTF. The CDR3 nucleotides read TGTGCCAGCAGTGAAAAGACAGCCTCTAACTATGGCTACACCTTC.

This clone came up once. The chain uses TRBV7-9 and TRBJ1-3; D unresolved. Trimming removed 5 bases at V and 0 bases at J, with 11 bases between. The germline V gene encodes CDR1 SEHNR and CDR2 FQNEAQ (reference sequence). This CDR3 is 15 amino acids long. CDR3 nucleotide sequence: TGTGCCAGCAGCGGCGAGGAGAGCTCTGGAAACACCATATATTTT. Translating it yields CASSGEESSGNTIYF.

The J gene is TRBJ2-1, the V gene TRBV7-9, with D unresolved. The CDR3 loop spans 15 amino acids. Germline V gene sequence: CDR1 SEHNR, CDR2 FQNEAQ (reference sequence). Deletions cut 4 bases from V and 2 bases from J, with 12 bases between. CDR3 sequence (DNA): TGTGCCAGCAGCTACAGCGAGTCCACCTACAATGAGCAGTTCTTC. Its protein is CASSYSESTYNEQFF.

The chain is built from TRBV7-3 and TRBJ2-2, with unresolved D. V was pared by 2 bases and J by 6 bases, with 7 bases between. The CDR3 covers 13 residues. CDR1 SGHTA and CDR2 FQGTGA come from the germline V gene. Here the CDR3 reads CASSLSTAGELFF. CDR3 sequence (DNA): TGTGCCAGCAGCTTATCCACCGCCGGGGAGCTGTTTTTT.

This clone was seen a few times. This chain uses TRBV12-3 or TRBV12-4 with TRBJ1-1; a possible D gene is TRBD1 (6 bases). V was shortened by 6 bases and J by 0 bases, with 8 bases between the two germline ends. The CDR3 covers 13 residues. The CDR3 DNA follows: TGTGCCAGCAGGGACAGTTTGAACACTGAAGCTTTCTTT. Translation gives CASRDSLNTEAFF.

The chain has TRBV4-1 and TRBJ2-7, with TRBD1 matching over 8 bases. V trimming: 3 bases; J trimming: 5 bases; junction bases outside the gene matches: 9. CDR3 size: 15 residues. The V gene's germline CDR1 is MGHRA and CDR2 YSYEKL. The CDR3 sequence is CASSHSGDRRHEQYF. CDR3 nucleotide sequence: TGCGCCAGCAGCCACTCCGGGGACAGGCGCCACGAGCAGTACTTC.

This clone appeared a single time. The chain couples TRBV9 to TRBJ2-7; 7 bases fit TRBD2. Germline V gene sequence: CDR1 SGDLS, CDR2 YYNGEE. CDR3 length: 15 amino acids. Trimming at V came to 0 bases and at J to 2 bases, leaving 5 bases not matched to a gene. The CDR3 DNA follows: TGTGCCAGCAGCGTAGCGGCTAGCGGAACCTACGAGCAGTACTTC. This codes for CASSVAASGTYEQYF.

The chain joins TRBV7-3 to TRBJ2-3, with 9 bases matching TRBD1. Trimming cost V 3 bases and J 3 bases; bases outside gene matches: 1. Germline assignment: CDR1 SGHTA and CDR2 FQGTGA. This CDR3 is 14 amino acids long. CDR3 loop: CASSFDRGTDTQYF. The CDR3 DNA sequence: TGTGCCAGCAGCTTCGACAGGGGGACAGATACGCAGTATTTT. The variable domain in full, with the rest retrieved from reference TRBV7-3 and TRBJ2-3, is GAGVSQTPSNKVTEKGKYVELRCDPISGHTALYWYRQSLGQGPEFLIYFQGTGAADDSGLPNDRFFAVRPEGSVSTLKIQRTERGDSAVYLCASSFDRGTDTQYFGPGTRLTVL.

The V gene is TRBV2, the J gene TRBJ1-2, with D tentatively TRBD1 (6 bases). V gave up 6 bases and J gave up 4 bases, with 18 bases separating them. This CDR3 comprises 15 residues. The germline gives CDR1 SNHLY, CDR2 FYNNEI. The CDR3: CASSSQGGSSYGYTF. The CDR3 DNA reads as TGTGCCAGCAGCTCACAGGGTGGGAGTAGCTATGGCTACACCTTC.

This chain joins TRBV5-4 and TRBJ1-2; D unresolved. This CDR3 is built from 13 residues. The germline gives CDR1 SGHNT, CDR2 YYREEE (reference sequence). Trimming left V 0 bases short and J 4 bases short, with 7 bases between. DNA for the CDR3: TGTGCCAGCAGCTTGGGGGCCACCTATGGCTACACCTTC. Its translation: CASSLGATYGYTF.

This sequence joins TRBV3-1 (or the pseudogene TRBV3-2) and TRBJ1-4; 7 bases map to TRBD1. CDR1 is LGHDT and CDR2 is YNNKEL in the germline V gene (reference sequence). V dropped 1 base and J dropped 7; count of bases not matched to a gene: 6. CDR3 size: 15 residues. Here the CDR3 reads CASSQGVQGSEKLFF. CDR3 DNA: TGTGCCAGCAGCCAAGGTGTACAGGGGAGTGAAAAACTGTTTTTT.

This clone was seen once. The chain uses TRBV3-1 (or the pseudogene TRBV3-2) and TRBJ2-1; either TRBD1 or TRBD2 may supply D (6 bases each). V was pared by 1 base and J by 3 bases, with 19 bases between. Per the germline V gene, CDR1 is LGHDT and CDR2 is YNNKEL (reference sequence). The CDR3 totals 18 residues. The CDR3 loop reads CASSQAMSGGGNYNEQFF. The CDR3 DNA reads as TGTGCCAGCAGCCAAGCTATGTCTGGAGGGGGGAACTACAATGAGCAGTTCTTC.

This chain uses TRBV2 with TRBJ1-2; D remains ambiguous. Germline lookup yields CDR1 SNHLY and CDR2 FYNNEI. This CDR3 contains 11 residues. The V and J ends lost 2 bases and 9 bases respectively, with 7 bases between them. The CDR3 DNA follows: TGTGCCAGCAGTGAACGGAAGCGCTACACCTTC. As protein: CASSERKRYTF.

The chain employs TRBV11-2 and TRBJ1-6, with 10 bases identical to TRBD1. CDR3 size: 14 residues. Germline V gives CDR1 SGHAT, CDR2 FQNNGV. V trimming: 3 bases; J trimming: 8 bases; junction bases outside the gene matches: 1. This CDR3 reads CASSFGQGDSPLHF. CDR3 in DNA: TGTGCCAGCAGCTTCGGACAGGGGGATTCACCCCTCCACTTT.

V gene TRBV11-3 combines with J gene TRBJ2-2; 7 nucleotides agree with TRBD2. V gave up 2 bases and J gave up 6 bases; unmatched junction bases: 9. Germline CDR1 and CDR2: SGHNT and YENEEA. The CDR3 runs to 16 residues. This chain's CDR3 is CASSLFPMAGAGELFF. CDR3 sequence (DNA): TGTGCCAGCAGCTTATTTCCGATGGCGGGGGCCGGGGAGCTGTTTTTT. The entire variable domain, with the rest obtained from reference TRBV11-3 and TRBJ2-2, is as follows: EAGVVQSPRYKIIEKKQPVAFWCNPISGHNTLYWYLQNLGQGPELLIRYENEEAVDDSQLPKDRFSAERLKGVDSTLKIQPAELGDSAVYLCASSLFPMAGAGELFFGEGSRLTVL.

This sequence joins TRBV7-9 and TRBJ1-1; D is unclear. The V end was cut by 7 bases, the J end by 2 bases, with 20 bases between. Germline V CDR1 and CDR2: SEHNR, FQNEAQ (reference sequence). This CDR3 spans 16 amino acids. The CDR3 nucleotides are TGTGCCAGCAACTCCTACCCGACACACTCTAACACTGAAGCTTTCTTT. Protein: CASNSYPTHSNTEAFF. The full variable domain, completed using reference TRBV7-9 and TRBJ1-1, is DTGVSQNPRHKITKRGQNVTFRCDPISEHNRLYWYRQTLGQGPEFLTYFQNEAQLEKSRLLSDRFSAERPKGSFSTLEIQRTEQGDSAMYLCASNSYPTHSNTEAFFGQGTRLTVV.

The CDR3 sequence is CATADGLANYGYTF. Here the CDR3 DNA reads TGTGCCACCGCCGACGGACTTGCTAACTATGGCTACACCTTC. The V and J genes are TRBV10-3 and TRBJ1-2; D is undetermined. The CDR3 runs 14 residues. Looked up from germline, CDR1 is ENHRY and CDR2 is SYGVKD. V lost 10 bases to trimming and J lost 0 bases, with 15 bases between them.

The rearrangement joins TRBV5-1 to TRBJ1-2; 12 nucleotides match TRBD1. Germline V gene sequence: CDR1 SGHRS, CDR2 YFSETQ. J was trimmed by 7 bases and V by 4 bases; bases with no gene match: 8. This CDR3 comprises 15 residues. This CDR3 is CASSQSGQGAGGYTF. CDR3 DNA sequence: TGCGCCAGCAGCCAATCGGGACAGGGGGCTGGTGGCTACACCTTC.

The rearrangement joins TRBV9 to TRBJ2-3, with 12 bases fitting TRBD2. CDR3 size: 22 residues. V was pared by 0 bases and J by 1 base, with 18 bases of the junction left unmatched. Germline loops: CDR1 SGDLS, CDR2 YYNGEE. The CDR3 DNA sequence: TGTGCCAGCAGCGTAGGCCGCTGGCTAGCGGGAGGGCCTAGGTTGGGCACAGATACGCAGTATTTT. This codes for CASSVGRWLAGGPRLGTDTQYF. Combining the CDR3 with reference TRBV9 and TRBJ2-3 gives the whole variable domain DSGVTQTPKHLITATGQRVTLRCSPRSGDLSVYWYQQSLDQGLQFLIQYYNGEERAKGNILERFSAQQFPDLHSELNLSSLELGDSALYFCASSVGRWLAGGPRLGTDTQYFGPGTRLTVL.

The rearrangement links TRBV5-4 to TRBJ2-7; the D is unclear. This CDR3 region has 13 residues. Germline CDR1 reads SGHNT; CDR2 reads YYREEE (reference sequence). Deletions cut 0 bases from V and 1 base from J, with 5 bases between. The CDR3 loop is CASSLDTSYEQYF. In DNA, the CDR3 is TGTGCCAGCAGCTTGGACACGTCCTACGAGCAGTACTTC.

The rearrangement uses TRBV10-3 and TRBJ2-3; 9 bases map to TRBD2. J gave up 1 base and V 2 bases, and 10 bases lay outside the gene matches. Germline loops: CDR1 ENHRY, CDR2 SYGVKD. The CDR3 runs to 18 residues. The CDR3 region is CAISEGAGGPFGTDTQYF. CDR3 sequence (DNA): TGTGCCATCAGTGAGGGTGCGGGAGGGCCTTTTGGCACAGATACGCAGTATTTT.

CDR3 sequence: CASSFDRGGYEQYF. In nucleotides, the CDR3 is TGTGCCAGCAGCTTTGACAGGGGAGGGTACGAGCAGTACTTC. The rearrangement joins TRBV13 to TRBJ2-7, with D maybe TRBD1 (8 bases). This CDR3 has 14 residues. CDR1 is PRHDT and CDR2 is FYEKMQ in the germline V gene (reference sequence). Trimming shortened V by 3 bases and J by 4 bases, and 13 bases separated the two germline ends. Supplemented by reference TRBV13 and TRBJ2-7, the full variable domain reads AAGVIQSPRHLIKEKRETATLKCYPIPRHDTVYWYQQGPGQDPQFLISFYEKMQSDKGSIPDRFSAQQFSDYHSELNMSSLELGDSALYFCASSFDRGGYEQYFGPGTRLTVT.

This clone was observed once. The chain couples TRBV7-7 to TRBJ1-1; maybe TRBD1 (5 bases). Per germline, CDR1 SSHAT and CDR2 FNYEAQ (reference sequence). V lost 5 bases and J lost 1, with 14 bases in between. The CDR3 has 15 residues. CDR3 nucleotide sequence: TGTGCCAGCAGCCCCTCCTCAGACAGGAACACTGAAGCTTTCTTT. This translates into CASSPSSDRNTEAFF.